Sequencing of this T cell receptor beta chain was carried out in a study of cytomegalovirus exposure and HLA in healthy donors. General study findings and limits: A later analysis found most CMV-associated TCR beta chains apparently HLA-restricted.

Concerning this clone itself: What it recognizes is unknown.

The PCR ran on 60 Vbeta and 13 Jbeta primers. This table comes from immunoSEQ multiplex PCR, and its TCRdb copy is limited to in-frame clones, with some not included. The profile shows about 65,000 clones, around 80% of them singletons. Likely unrecorded immune exposures existed in these nominally healthy donors. What was sequenced was PBMCs. The clonotype originates from a woman in her thirties in good health and CMV-seronegative.

CDR3 sequence reads: CSSGGRNYGYTF. CDR3 DNA sequence: TGTTCCTCGGGGGGCAGAAACTATGGCTACACCTTC. The chain joins TRBV19 to TRBJ1-2; D is possibly TRBD1 (6 bases). This CDR3 is 12 amino acids long. CDR1 and CDR2 from the germline V gene are LNHDA and SQIVND (reference sequence).